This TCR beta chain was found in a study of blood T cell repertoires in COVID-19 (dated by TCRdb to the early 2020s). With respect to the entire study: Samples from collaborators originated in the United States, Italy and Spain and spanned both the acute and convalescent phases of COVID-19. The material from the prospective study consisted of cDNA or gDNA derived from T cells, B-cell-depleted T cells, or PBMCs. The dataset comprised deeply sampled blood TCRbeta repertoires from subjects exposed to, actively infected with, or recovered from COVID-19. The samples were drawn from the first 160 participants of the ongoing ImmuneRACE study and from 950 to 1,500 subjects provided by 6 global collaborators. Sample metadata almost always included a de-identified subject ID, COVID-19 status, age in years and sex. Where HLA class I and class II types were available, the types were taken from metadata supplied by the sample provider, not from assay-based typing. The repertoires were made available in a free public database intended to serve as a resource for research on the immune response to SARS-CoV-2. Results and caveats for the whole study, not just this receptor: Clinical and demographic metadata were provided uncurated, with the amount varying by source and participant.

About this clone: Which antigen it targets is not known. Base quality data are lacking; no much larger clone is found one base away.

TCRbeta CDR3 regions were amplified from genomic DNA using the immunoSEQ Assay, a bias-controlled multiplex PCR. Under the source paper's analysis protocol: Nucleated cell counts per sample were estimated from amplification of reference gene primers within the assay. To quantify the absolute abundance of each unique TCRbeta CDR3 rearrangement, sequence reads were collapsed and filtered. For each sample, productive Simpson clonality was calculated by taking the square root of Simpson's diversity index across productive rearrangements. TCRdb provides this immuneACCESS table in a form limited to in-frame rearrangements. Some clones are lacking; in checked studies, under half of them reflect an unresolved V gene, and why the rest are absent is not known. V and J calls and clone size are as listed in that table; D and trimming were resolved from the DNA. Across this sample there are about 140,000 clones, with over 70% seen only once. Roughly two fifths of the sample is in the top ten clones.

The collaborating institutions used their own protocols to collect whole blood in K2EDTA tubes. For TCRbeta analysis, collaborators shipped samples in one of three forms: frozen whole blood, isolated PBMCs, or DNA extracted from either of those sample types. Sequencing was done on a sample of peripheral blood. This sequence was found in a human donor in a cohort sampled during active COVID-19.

CDR3 region: CASSQGPTGTTEAFF. The DNA reads as follows: TGTGCCAGCAGCCAAGGCCCAACAGGGACCACTGAAGCTTTCTTT. The chain was built from TRBV3-1 (or the pseudogene TRBV3-2) and TRBJ1-1; the D gene is possibly TRBD1, with 6 bases matching. The germline V gene (reference sequence) provides CDR1 LGHDT and CDR2 YNNKEL. The CDR3 starts with the cysteine, ends with the phenylalanine, and has 15 residues. The read is trimmed to its CDR3 DNA, 45 bases read in frame from base 1. V is reduced by 1 base and J by 4 bases, leaving a spacing of 13 bases between them.